What follows are 10 T cell receptor beta chains derived from one specimen sequenced in a study of OX40 agonist ivuxolimab in advanced cancers. Using immunoSEQ multiplex PCR, the repertoire was profiled, and TCRdb retains in-frame clones only, with some absent. The sample yields some 70,000 clones, 80% to 90% seen once. The material sequenced was CD4+ or CD8+ T cells sorted from blood, taken in a trial of the OX40 agonist ivuxolimab. The source is an adult with an advanced solid tumor such as melanoma, head and neck, liver or kidney cancer.

In DNA form, the CDR3 reads TGTGCCAGCAGTTTATCTCTAGGGGAGCTGTTTTTT. It specifies CASSLSLGELFF. The V call is TRBV28, the J call TRBJ2-2; the D is unclear. The germline CDR1 and CDR2 sequences are MDHEN and SYDVKM. The CDR3 spans 12 residues. V dropped 1 base and J dropped 8 bases, with 5 bases sitting between them.

The chain carries TRBV6-4 and TRBJ2-7, with D perhaps TRBD1 (6 bases). V was shortened by 9 bases and J by 3 bases, with 12 bases between the two germline ends. CDR1 and CDR2 from the germline V gene are MRHNA and SNTAGT. This CDR3 contains 12 residues. Here the CDR3 reads CARGAQIYEQYF. Written as DNA, the CDR3 is TGTGCCAGGGGGGCTCAGATCTACGAGCAGTACTTC.

This chain joins TRBV11-2 and TRBJ1-5; possible D gene TRBD1, 5 bases. Trimming removed 2 bases from V and 0 bases from J, with 11 bases in between. CDR1 and CDR2 from the germline V gene are SGHAT and FQNNGV. The CDR3 consists of 16 residues. The CDR3 spells CASSLSGGYSNQPQHF. CDR3 DNA: TGTGCCAGCAGCTTATCTGGGGGGTATAGCAATCAGCCCCAGCATTTT.

The genes are TRBV28 and TRBJ2-5; D is perhaps TRBD2 (5 bases). V lost 10 bases and J lost 7, with 16 bases in between. Germline V CDR1 and CDR2: MDHEN, SYDVKM. This CDR3 has 12 residues. The CDR3 DNA reads TGTGCCACCAGAACCCAAGAGGGGACCCAGTACTTC. It encodes CATRTQEGTQYF. The whole variable domain, remainder taken from reference TRBV28 and TRBJ2-5, is DVKVTQSSRYLVKRTGEKVFLECVQDMDHENMFWYRQDPGLGLRLIYFSYDVKMKEKGDIPEGYSVSREKKERFSLILESASTNQTSMYLCATRTQEGTQYFGPGTRLLVL.

The chain couples TRBV7-2 to TRBJ2-7; TRBD1 matches 8 bases. Germline values: CDR1 SGHTA, CDR2 FQGNSA. V lost 3 bases to trimming and J lost 5 bases; unmatched junction nucleotides: 6. The CDR3 sequence is 14 residues long. This chain's CDR3 is CASSFDRGGDEQYF. The CDR3 DNA reads as TGTGCCAGCAGCTTCGACAGGGGCGGGGACGAGCAGTACTTC.

The chain has TRBV5-1 and TRBJ1-6, with D uncertain. Trimming stripped 0 bases from V and 10 bases from J, with 8 bases between. This CDR3 region has 13 residues. Germline values: CDR1 SGHRS, CDR2 YFSETQ. The CDR3 is CASSLVGRSPLHF. The CDR3 coding sequence is TGCGCCAGCAGCTTGGTGGGTAGGTCACCCCTCCACTTT.

The gene calls are TRBV30 and TRBJ1-1; no clear D gene. The V end was cut by 3 bases, the J end by 3 bases, with 11 bases between. Germline lookup yields CDR1 GTSNPN and CDR2 SVGIG (reference sequence). The CDR3 runs 13 residues. The CDR3 DNA reads as TGTGCCTGGAGGGTGAGGCTGGACACTGAAGCTTTCTTT. Protein sequence: CAWRVRLDTEAFF.

This rearrangement joins TRBV5-4 to TRBJ1-2, with 7 positions matching TRBD1. The CDR3 loop spans 13 amino acids. The germline CDR1 and CDR2 sequences are SGHNT and YYREEE (reference sequence). Germline trimming cut 5 bases from V and 6 bases from J; bases unmatched to any gene: 7. The CDR3: CASSWTGTNGYTF. The CDR3 nucleotides read TGTGCCAGCAGTTGGACAGGTACGAATGGCTACACCTTC.

The chain combines TRBV5-4 with TRBJ1-4, with 7 positions matching TRBD1. This CDR3 spans 15 amino acids. Germline V CDR1 and CDR2: SGHNT, YYREEE (reference sequence). V was pared by 3 bases and J by 6 bases, with 8 bases of the junction left unmatched. CDR3 DNA: TGTGCCAGCAGCTGGGACCAACAGGGGCATGAAAAACTGTTTTTT. Protein product: CASSWDQQGHEKLFF.

This clone was counted only a few times. The chain is built from TRBV12-5 and TRBJ2-5; D unresolved. The V and J ends lost 5 bases and 2 bases respectively, with 9 bases between them. The CDR3 is 13 residues long. CDR1 is LGHNT and CDR2 is FRNRAP in the germline V gene. The CDR3 DNA reads as TGTGCTAGTGGTCCTCCTACTCAAGAGACCCAGTACTTC. Translated, it gives CASGPPTQETQYF.